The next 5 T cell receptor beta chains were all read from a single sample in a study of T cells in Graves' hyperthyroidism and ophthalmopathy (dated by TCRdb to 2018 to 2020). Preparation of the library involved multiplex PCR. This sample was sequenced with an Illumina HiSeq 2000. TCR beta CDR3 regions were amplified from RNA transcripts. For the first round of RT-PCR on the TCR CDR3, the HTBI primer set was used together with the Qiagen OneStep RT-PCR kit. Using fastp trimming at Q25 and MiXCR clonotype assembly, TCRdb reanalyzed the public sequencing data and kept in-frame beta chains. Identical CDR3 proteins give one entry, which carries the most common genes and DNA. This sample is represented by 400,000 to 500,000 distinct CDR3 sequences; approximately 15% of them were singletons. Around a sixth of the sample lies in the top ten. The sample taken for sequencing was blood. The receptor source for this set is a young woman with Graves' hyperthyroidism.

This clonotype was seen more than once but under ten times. The CDR3 sequence is CAWSVLTFGYTF. The CDR3 bases are TGTGCCTGGAGTGTACTGACCTTCGGCTACACCTTC. The chain carries TRBV30 and TRBJ1-2; D unresolved. The CDR3 is made up of 12 amino acids. V was pared by 0 bases and J by 8 bases, with 10 bases between. Germline CDR1 GTSNPN, CDR2 SVGIG (reference sequence).

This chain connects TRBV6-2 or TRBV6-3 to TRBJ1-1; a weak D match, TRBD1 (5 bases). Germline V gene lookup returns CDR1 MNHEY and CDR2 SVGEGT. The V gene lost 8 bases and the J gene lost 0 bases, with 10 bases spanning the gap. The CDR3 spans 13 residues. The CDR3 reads CASQGLLNTEAFF. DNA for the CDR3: TGTGCCAGCCAGGGACTCTTGAACACTGAAGCTTTCTTT.

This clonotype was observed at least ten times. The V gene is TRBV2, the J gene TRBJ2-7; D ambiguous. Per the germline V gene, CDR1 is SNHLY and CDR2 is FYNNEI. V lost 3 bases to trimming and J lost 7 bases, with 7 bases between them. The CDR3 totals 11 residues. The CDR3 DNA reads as TGTGCCAGCAGTGATGTAGGGGAGCAGTACTTC. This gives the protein CASSDVGEQYF.

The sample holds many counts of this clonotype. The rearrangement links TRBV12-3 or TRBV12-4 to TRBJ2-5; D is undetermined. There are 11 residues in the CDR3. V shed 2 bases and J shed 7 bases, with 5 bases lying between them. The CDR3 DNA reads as TGTGCCAGCAGTTTAACTTGGACCCAGTACTTC. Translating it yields CASSLTWTQYF.

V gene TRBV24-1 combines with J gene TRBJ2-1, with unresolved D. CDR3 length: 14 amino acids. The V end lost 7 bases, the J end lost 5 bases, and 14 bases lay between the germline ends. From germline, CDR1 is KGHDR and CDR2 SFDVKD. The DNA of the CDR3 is TGTGCCACCAGGGACGCGAGCGCAGACAATGAGCAGTTCTTC. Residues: CATRDASADNEQFF.